This T cell receptor beta chain was captured in a study of HIV-infected patients and healthy controls. Study results and limitations: Healthy control repertoires had roughly threefold more distinct CDR3s than untreated HIV+ repertoires, and higher Shannon diversity. No HLA typing of donors was done in this study.

The germline gives CDR1 LNHDA, CDR2 SQIVND (reference sequence). The CDR3 covers 16 residues. V was shortened by 1 base and J by 3 bases, with 14 bases between the two germline ends. Whole blood was used without fractionation, so all unsorted peripheral T cells were included. cDNA was made from around 0.5 ug RNA using alpha and beta constant primers. Using multiplexing indices, alpha and beta chain libraries were generated apart by chain-specific third strand synthesis. TCRdb redid the calling of the 5' RACE reads with MiXCR, one entry per CDR3 protein. The data contain approximately 17,000 distinct CDR3 sequences, 9.4% of them singletons. Many counts were recorded for this clonotype. The antigen is not known.

The clonotype comes from an adult in good health. The genes are TRBV19 and TRBJ2-3, with TRBD2 as a possible D gene (5 bases). Sequenced input: blood. The CDR3 is CASSIGWERWTDTQYF. Written as DNA, the CDR3 is TGTGCCAGTAGTATAGGCTGGGAGCGGTGGACAGATACGCAGTATTTT.